This TCR beta chain was observed in a study of blood T cells in healthy people across ages. Together with a sample-barcoded 5' primer, a J-beta primer mix was included in a second PCR lasting about 6 to 11 cycles. Using its own MiXCR run on the 5' RACE reads, TCRdb lists one record per CDR3 protein. This table has about 730,000 distinct CDR3 sequences, about 40% appearing once. The germline gives CDR1 ENHRY, CDR2 SYGVKD. The CDR3 is made up of 13 amino acids. The V and J ends lost 11 bases and 4 bases respectively, with 15 bases between them. The specimen was blood. This receptor was taken from a woman aged 60-75 years in good health. This sequence joins TRBV10-3 and TRBJ1-5, with TRBD1 as a possible D gene (6 bases). The CDR3 region is CAAGGALNQPQHF. The CDR3 coding sequence is TGTGCCGCCGGGGGGGCGTTGAATCAGCCCCAGCATTTT.